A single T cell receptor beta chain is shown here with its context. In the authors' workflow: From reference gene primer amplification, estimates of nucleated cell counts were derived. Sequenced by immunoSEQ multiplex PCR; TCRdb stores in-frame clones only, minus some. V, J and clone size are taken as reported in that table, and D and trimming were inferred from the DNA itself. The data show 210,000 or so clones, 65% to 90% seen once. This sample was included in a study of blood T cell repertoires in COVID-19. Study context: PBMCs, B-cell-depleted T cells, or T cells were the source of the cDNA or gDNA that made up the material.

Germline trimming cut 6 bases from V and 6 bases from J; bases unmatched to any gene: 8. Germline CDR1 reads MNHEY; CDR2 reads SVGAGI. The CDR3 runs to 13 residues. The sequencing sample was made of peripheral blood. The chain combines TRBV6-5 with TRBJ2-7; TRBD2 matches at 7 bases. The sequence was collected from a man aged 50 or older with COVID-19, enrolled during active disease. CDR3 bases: TGTGCCAGCAGCCTAATCAGGGAGGGCGAGCAGTACTTC. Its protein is CASSLIREGEQYF.